This T cell receptor (beta chain) was documented in a study of neurological immune-mediated disorders. Synthesis of cDNA was accomplished via 5'RACE employing 10-nucleotide random UMIs. From the 5' RACE reads, TCRdb called clonotypes with MiXCR, one entry per CDR3 protein. Counted here are more than 75,000 distinct CDR3 sequences, about 9.4% occurring once; the ten biggest clones make up roughly 1.8%. Study results and limitations: Private repertoires in all groups were suggested by the finding that expanded clones across subjects shared no CDR3 amino acid sequences. Multiple sclerosis was found to have the least TCR clonal expansion, below healthy controls, and HTLV-1-associated myelopathy the most.

This clonotype was counted many times. Its antigen is unidentified. The TCR originated in a man in his forties in good health. The material sequenced was PBMCs.

The CDR3 sequence: CASSYFVRDSDNEQFF. CDR3 coding DNA: TGTGCCAGCAGCTATTTTGTTCGGGACTCGGACAATGAGCAGTTCTTC. The rearrangement joins TRBV5-5 to TRBJ2-1; maybe TRBD2 (6 bases). This CDR3 contains 16 residues. V dropped 3 bases and J dropped 5 bases, with 18 bases sitting between them. The germline CDR1 and CDR2 sequences are SGHKS and YYEKEE (reference sequence).